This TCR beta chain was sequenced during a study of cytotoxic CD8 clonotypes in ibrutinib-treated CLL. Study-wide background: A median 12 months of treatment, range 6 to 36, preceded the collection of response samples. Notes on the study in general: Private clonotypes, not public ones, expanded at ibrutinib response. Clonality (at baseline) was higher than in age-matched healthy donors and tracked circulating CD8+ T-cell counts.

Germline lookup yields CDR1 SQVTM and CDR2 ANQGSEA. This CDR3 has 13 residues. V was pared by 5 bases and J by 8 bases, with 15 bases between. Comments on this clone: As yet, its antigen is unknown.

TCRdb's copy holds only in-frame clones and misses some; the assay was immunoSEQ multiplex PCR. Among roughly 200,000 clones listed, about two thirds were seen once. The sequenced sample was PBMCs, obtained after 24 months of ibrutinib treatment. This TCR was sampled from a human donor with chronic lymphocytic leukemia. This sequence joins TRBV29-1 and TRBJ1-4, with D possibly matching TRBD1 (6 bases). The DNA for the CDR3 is TGCAGCGTTAAAAGACAGGAGGGGGAAAAACTGTTTTTT. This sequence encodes CSVKRQEGEKLFF.